The 13 T cell receptor beta chains below all came from one sample that was sequenced in a study of T cell clonotyping in hematopoietic cell transplantation. Profiled with immunoSEQ multiplex PCR; TCRdb holds only in-frame clones, not every one. The repertoire holds roughly 10,000 clones, with roughly 90% as singletons. Regarding time point: recipient sample about 28 days before transplant, after cytoreduction. The specimen was peripheral blood mononuclear cells, collected before stem cell transplant. The receptor source for this set is a woman in her 40s with acute myeloid leukemia. Some clones in this sample may be carry-over from other donors' samples.

The gene calls are TRBV7-2 and TRBJ2-3; D remains ambiguous. CDR3 length equals 13 residues. Trimming took off 4 bases at V and 2 bases at J, with 7 bases between the two ends. From germline, CDR1 is SGHTA and CDR2 FQGNSA. CDR3 amino acids: CASSYDFTDTQYF. The CDR3 DNA follows: TGTGCCAGCAGCTATGACTTCACAGATACGCAGTATTTT.

This rearrangement joins TRBV14 to TRBJ2-7, with TRBD1 matching 11 bases. In germline, CDR1 is SGHDN, CDR2 FVKESK. CDR3 size: 18 residues. V was clipped by 3 bases and J by 6 bases; unmatched bases: 16. The CDR3 nucleotides are TGTGCCAGCAGCCACGCCGGGACAGGGGGTTCCCCTAACCCCGAGCAGTACTTC. Protein sequence: CASSHAGTGGSPNPEQYF.

The chain has TRBV20-1 and TRBJ2-5; D is undetermined. Germline V CDR1 and CDR2: DFQATT, SNEGSKA (reference sequence). CDR3 length: 11 residues. The ends were cut back, 2 bases at V and 5 bases at J, with 6 bases in the middle. The CDR3 protein is CSARLTETQYF. CDR3 nucleotide sequence: TGCAGTGCTAGACTCACGGAGACCCAGTACTTC.

This chain uses TRBV7-9 with TRBJ1-1; a possible D gene is TRBD1 (6 bases). CDR3 length: 16 amino acids. Germline V gene data show CDR1 as SEHNR and CDR2 as FQNEAQ (reference sequence). V shed 4 bases and J shed 3 bases, with 18 bases lying between them. The CDR3 protein is CASSSLYRVDDTEAFF. In DNA, the CDR3 is TGTGCCAGCAGCTCCCTTTACAGGGTGGATGACACTGAAGCTTTCTTT. Full variable domain (remainder filled in from reference TRBV7-9 and TRBJ1-1): DTGVSQNPRHKITKRGQNVTFRCDPISEHNRLYWYRQTLGQGPEFLTYFQNEAQLEKSRLLSDRFSAERPKGSFSTLEIQRTEQGDSAMYLCASSSLYRVDDTEAFFGQGTRLTVV.

This clone was seen once. This chain joins TRBV5-1 and TRBJ2-7; unclear D gene. The CDR3 contains 14 residues. V was cut by 1 base and J by 2 bases, with 10 bases left in between. The germline V gene encodes CDR1 SGHRS and CDR2 YFSETQ. This CDR3 reads CASSLWGNAYEQYF. The CDR3 DNA is TGCGCCAGCAGCTTGTGGGGTAATGCCTACGAGCAGTACTTC.

This clone appeared once. This rearrangement joins TRBV7-9 to TRBJ1-4; D is possibly TRBD1 (5 bases). The CDR3 loop spans 15 amino acids. The germline V and J ends were trimmed by 5 bases and 4 bases, with 14 bases remaining between them. The germline V gene encodes CDR1 SEHNR and CDR2 FQNEAQ (reference sequence). CDR3 in DNA: TGTGCCAGCAGCCCGGGGCAGACTTTTAATGAAAAACTGTTTTTT. Protein sequence: CASSPGQTFNEKLFF. The full variable domain, with the rest looked up from reference TRBV7-9 and TRBJ1-4, is DTGVSQNPRHKITKRGQNVTFRCDPISEHNRLYWYRQTLGQGPEFLTYFQNEAQLEKSRLLSDRFSAERPKGSFSTLEIQRTEQGDSAMYLCASSPGQTFNEKLFFGSGTQLSVL.

The chain employs TRBV2 and TRBJ2-3; TRBD2 is a possible D gene (5 bases). Germline values: CDR1 SNHLY, CDR2 FYNNEI. The CDR3 spans 15 residues. V was shortened by 3 bases and J by 1 base, with 11 bases between the two germline ends. As DNA, the CDR3 is TGTGCCAGCAGTGACGTGGCGGGCCGCACAGATACGCAGTATTTT. Protein product: CASSDVAGRTDTQYF.

As for this clone: Other DNA sequences within the sample encode an identical CDR3. The chain uses TRBV20-1 and TRBJ2-1; D uncertain. CDR3 length: 11 residues. Trimming removed 2 bases from V and 2 bases from J, with 1 base in between. Germline-derived CDR1 and CDR2 are DFQATT and SNEGSKA (reference sequence). CDR3 amino acids: CSARPYNEQFF. The CDR3 coding sequence is TGCAGTGCTAGACCCTACAATGAGCAGTTCTTC.

The chain has TRBV10-3 and TRBJ1-1; D not resolved. Germline lookup yields CDR1 ENHRY and CDR2 SYGVKD. The CDR3 sequence is 15 residues long. V was clipped by 2 bases and J by 3 bases, with 13 bases between them. Here the CDR3 reads CAISEKSQTYTEAFF. CDR3 DNA: TGTGCCATCAGTGAGAAATCACAGACGTACACTGAAGCTTTCTTT.

The chain uses TRBV19 and TRBJ2-7; 7 nucleotides match TRBD2. The J segment lost 0 bases and the V segment lost 4 bases, leaving 6 bases of the junction unmatched. This CDR3 comprises 15 residues. Germline V gene lookup returns CDR1 LNHDA and CDR2 SQIVND (reference sequence). In DNA, the CDR3 is TGTGCCAGTAGTACCGGGGTAGCGGGCTCCTACGAGCAGTACTTC. Its translation is CASSTGVAGSYEQYF.

V and J are TRBV2 and TRBJ2-7; D unclear. Trimming took 7 bases from V and 3 from J, leaving 13 bases between them. The CDR3 sequence is 13 residues long. Germline V gene data show CDR1 as SNHLY and CDR2 as FYNNEI. The DNA for the CDR3 is TGTGCCAGCACGGTTCAGCTACTCTACGAGCAGTACTTC. Translation: CASTVQLLYEQYF.

This rearrangement joins TRBV7-2 to TRBJ1-2; D remains unclear. This CDR3 is 14 amino acids long. V was cut by 5 bases and J by 3 bases, with 13 bases left in between. Per germline, CDR1 SGHTA and CDR2 FQGNSA. DNA for the CDR3: TGTGCCAGCAGCAATCCCTTGGCAGACTATGGCTACACCTTC. Amino acid sequence: CASSNPLADYGYTF.

CDR3 sequence: CASSLEGHRKGANTGELFF. The DNA of the CDR3 is TGCGCCAGCAGCTTAGAAGGACATCGGAAAGGGGCGAACACCGGGGAGCTGTTTTTT. The V and J genes are TRBV5-1 and TRBJ2-2, with D tentatively TRBD1 (5 bases). Germline V gene data show CDR1 as SGHRS and CDR2 as YFSETQ. V was shortened by 2 bases and J by 0 bases, with 20 bases between the two germline ends. The CDR3 is 19 amino acids.